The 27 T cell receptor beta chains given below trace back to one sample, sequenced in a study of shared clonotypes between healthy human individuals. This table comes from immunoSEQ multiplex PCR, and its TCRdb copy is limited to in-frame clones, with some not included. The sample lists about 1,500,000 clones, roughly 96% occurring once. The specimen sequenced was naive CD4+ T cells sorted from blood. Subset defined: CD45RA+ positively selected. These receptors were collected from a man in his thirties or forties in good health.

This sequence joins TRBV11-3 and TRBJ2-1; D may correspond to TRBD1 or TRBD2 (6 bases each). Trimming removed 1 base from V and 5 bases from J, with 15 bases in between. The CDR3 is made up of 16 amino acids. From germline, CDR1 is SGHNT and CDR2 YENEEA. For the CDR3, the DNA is TGTGCCAGCAGCTTAGGAACAGGGCGGGGTAACAATGAGCAGTTCTTC. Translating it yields CASSLGTGRGNNEQFF.

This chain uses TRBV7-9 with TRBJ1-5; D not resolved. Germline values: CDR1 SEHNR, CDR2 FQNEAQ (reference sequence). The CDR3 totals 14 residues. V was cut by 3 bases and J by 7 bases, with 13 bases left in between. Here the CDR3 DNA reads TGTGCCAGCAGCTTCACCGGTCCAAAGCAGCCCCAGCATTTT. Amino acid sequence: CASSFTGPKQPQHF.

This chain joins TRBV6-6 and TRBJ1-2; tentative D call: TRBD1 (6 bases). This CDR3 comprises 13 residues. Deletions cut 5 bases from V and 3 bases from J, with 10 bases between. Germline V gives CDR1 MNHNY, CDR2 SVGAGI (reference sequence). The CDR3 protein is CASSAGQYYGYTF. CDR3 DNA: TGTGCCAGCAGTGCAGGACAGTACTATGGCTACACCTTC.

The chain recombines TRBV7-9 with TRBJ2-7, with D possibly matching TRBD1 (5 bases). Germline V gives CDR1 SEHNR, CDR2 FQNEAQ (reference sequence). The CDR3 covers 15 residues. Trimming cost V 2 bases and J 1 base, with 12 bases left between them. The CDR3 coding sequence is TGTGCCAGCAGCTTACAGGGCAAATCTTCCTACGAGCAGTACTTC. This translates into CASSLQGKSSYEQYF.

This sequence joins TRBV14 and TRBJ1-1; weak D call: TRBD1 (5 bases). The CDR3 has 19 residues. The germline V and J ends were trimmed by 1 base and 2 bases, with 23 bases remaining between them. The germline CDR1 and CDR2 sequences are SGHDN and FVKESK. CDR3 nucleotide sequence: TGTGCCAGCAGCCAAGGCCTTAAGGGACGCGCGAGTTATAACACTGAAGCTTTCTTT. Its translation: CASSQGLKGRASYNTEAFF. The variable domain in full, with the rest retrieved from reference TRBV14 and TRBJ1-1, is EAGVTQFPSHSVIEKGQTVTLRCDPISGHDNLYWYRRVMGKEIKFLLHFVKESKQDESGMPNNRFLAERTGGTYSTLKVQPAELEDSGVYFCASSQGLKGRASYNTEAFFGQGTRLTVV.

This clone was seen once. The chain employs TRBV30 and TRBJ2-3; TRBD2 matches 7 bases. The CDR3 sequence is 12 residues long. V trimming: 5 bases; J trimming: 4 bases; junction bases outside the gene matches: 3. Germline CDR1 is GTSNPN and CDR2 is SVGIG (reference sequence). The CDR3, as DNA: TGTGCCTGGGGGGAGGGCGCAGATACGCAGTATTTT. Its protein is CAWGEGADTQYF.

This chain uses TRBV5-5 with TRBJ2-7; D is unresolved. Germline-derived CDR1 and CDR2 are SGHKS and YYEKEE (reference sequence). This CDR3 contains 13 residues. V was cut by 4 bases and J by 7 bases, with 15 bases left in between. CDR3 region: CASSLPDRREQYF. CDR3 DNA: TGTGCCAGCAGCCTACCGGACCGACGGGAGCAGTACTTC.

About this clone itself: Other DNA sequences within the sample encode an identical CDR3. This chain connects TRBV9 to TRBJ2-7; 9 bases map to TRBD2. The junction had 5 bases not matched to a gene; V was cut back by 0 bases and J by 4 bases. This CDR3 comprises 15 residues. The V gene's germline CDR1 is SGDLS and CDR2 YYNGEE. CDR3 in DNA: TGTGCCAGCAGCGTAGCTCCGGCGGGAGGGTACGAGCAGTACTTC. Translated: CASSVAPAGGYEQYF.

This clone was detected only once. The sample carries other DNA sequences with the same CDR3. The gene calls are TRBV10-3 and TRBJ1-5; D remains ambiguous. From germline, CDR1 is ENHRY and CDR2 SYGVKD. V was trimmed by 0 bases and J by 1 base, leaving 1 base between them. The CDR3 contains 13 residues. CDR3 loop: CAISESSNQPQHF. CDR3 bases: TGTGCCATCAGTGAGTCCAGCAATCAGCCCCAGCATTTT.

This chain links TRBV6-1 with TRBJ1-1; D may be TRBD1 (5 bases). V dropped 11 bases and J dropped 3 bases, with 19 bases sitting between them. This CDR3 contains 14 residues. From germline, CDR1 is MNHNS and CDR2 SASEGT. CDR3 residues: CAGSRTGGDTEAFF. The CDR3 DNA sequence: TGTGCCGGCTCGCGGACGGGGGGGGACACTGAAGCTTTCTTT.

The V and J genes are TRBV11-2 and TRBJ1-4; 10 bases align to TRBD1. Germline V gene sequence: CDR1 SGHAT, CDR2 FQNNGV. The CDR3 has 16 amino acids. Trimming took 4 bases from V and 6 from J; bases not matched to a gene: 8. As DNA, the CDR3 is TGTGCCAGCAGCTCAGGGACAGGGGAGTTTCATGAAAAACTGTTTTTT. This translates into CASSSGTGEFHEKLFF.

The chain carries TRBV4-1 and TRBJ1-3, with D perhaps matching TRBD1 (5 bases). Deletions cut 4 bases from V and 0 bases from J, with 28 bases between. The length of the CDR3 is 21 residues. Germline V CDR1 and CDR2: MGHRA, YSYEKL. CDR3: CASSPIFRVRSDSSSGNTIYF. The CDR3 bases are TGCGCCAGCAGCCCAATATTTAGGGTTCGTTCTGACAGTTCCTCTGGAAACACCATATATTTT.

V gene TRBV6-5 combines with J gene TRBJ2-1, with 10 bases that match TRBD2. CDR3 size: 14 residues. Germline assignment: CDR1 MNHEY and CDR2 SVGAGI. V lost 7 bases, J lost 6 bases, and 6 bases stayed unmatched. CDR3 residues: CASTPGLARNEQFF. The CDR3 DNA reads TGTGCCAGCACCCCGGGACTAGCGCGCAATGAGCAGTTCTTC.

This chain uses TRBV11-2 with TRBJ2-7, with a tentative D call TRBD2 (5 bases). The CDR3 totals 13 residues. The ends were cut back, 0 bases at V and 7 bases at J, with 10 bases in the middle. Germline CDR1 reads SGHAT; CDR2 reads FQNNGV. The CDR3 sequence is CASSLDPPGEQYF. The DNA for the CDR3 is TGTGCCAGCAGCTTAGATCCTCCGGGAGAGCAGTACTTC.

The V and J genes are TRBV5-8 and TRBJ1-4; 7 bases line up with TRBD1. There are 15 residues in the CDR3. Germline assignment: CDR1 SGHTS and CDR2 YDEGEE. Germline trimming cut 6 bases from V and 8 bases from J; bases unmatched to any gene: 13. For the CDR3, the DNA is TGTGCCAGCAACGCCCCGGGGACAGAACCCGAAAAACTGTTTTTT. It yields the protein CASNAPGTEPEKLFF.

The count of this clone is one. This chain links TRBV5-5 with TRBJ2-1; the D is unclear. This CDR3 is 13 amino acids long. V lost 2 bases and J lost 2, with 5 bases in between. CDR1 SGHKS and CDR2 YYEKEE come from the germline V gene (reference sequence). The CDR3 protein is CASSFSTYNEQFF. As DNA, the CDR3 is TGTGCCAGCAGCTTTAGTACCTACAATGAGCAGTTCTTC. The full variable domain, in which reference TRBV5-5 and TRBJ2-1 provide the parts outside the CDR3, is DAGVTQSPTHLIKTRGQQVTLRCSPISGHKSVSWYQQVLGQGPQFIFQYYEKEERGRGNFPDRFSARQFPNYSSELNVNALLLGDSALYLCASSFSTYNEQFFGPGTRLTVL.

CDR3 protein: CALYYYNEQFF. In DNA, the CDR3 is TGTGCCTTGTATTATTACAATGAGCAGTTCTTC. J is TRBJ2-1 and V is TRBV30; D is ambiguous. Between the trimmed V and J ends, which lost 7 bases and 4 bases, there was a span of 8 bases. This CDR3 comprises 11 residues. The germline V gene has CDR1 GTSNPN and CDR2 SVGIG (reference sequence).

CDR3 sequence: CASSLTGASYEQYF. The CDR3 DNA reads as TGTGCCAGCAGTTTAACGGGAGCGTCCTACGAGCAGTACTTC. The V gene is TRBV28, the J gene TRBJ2-7, with a tentative D call TRBD2 (6 bases). The germline gives CDR1 MDHEN, CDR2 SYDVKM. There are 14 residues in the CDR3. The germline V and J ends were trimmed by 2 bases and 1 base, with 9 bases remaining between them.

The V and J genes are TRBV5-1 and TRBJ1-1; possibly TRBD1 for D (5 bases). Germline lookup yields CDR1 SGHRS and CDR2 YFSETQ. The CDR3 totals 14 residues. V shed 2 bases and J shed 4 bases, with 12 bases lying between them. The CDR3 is CASSFSGDGTEAFF. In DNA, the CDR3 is TGCGCCAGCAGCTTCTCGGGGGACGGCACTGAAGCTTTCTTT. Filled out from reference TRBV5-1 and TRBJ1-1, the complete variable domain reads KAGVTQTPRYLIKTRGQQVTLSCSPISGHRSVSWYQQTPGQGLQFLFEYFSETQRNKGNFPGRFSGRQFSNSRSEMNVSTLELGDSALYLCASSFSGDGTEAFFGQGTRLTVV.

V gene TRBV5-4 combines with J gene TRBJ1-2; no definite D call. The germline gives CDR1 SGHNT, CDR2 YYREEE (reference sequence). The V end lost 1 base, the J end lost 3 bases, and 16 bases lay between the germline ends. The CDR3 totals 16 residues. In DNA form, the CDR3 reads TGTGCCAGCAGCTTGATGTTCGGGCAGGAATACTATGGCTACACCTTC. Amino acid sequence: CASSLMFGQEYYGYTF.

The CDR3 DNA sequence: TGTGCCAGCAGCGTCACGGTGGGAGTGGGGTCCGAGCAGTACTTC. Encoded protein: CASSVTVGVGSEQYF. The chain links TRBV9 to TRBJ2-7, with D perhaps matching TRBD2 (5 bases). V shed 2 bases and J shed 6 bases, with 18 bases lying between them. Germline V lookup: CDR1 SGDLS, CDR2 YYNGEE. The CDR3 runs 15 residues.

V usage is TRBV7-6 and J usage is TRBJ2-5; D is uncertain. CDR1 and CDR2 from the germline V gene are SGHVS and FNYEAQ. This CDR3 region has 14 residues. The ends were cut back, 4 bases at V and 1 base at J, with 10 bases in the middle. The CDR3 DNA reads TGTGCCAGCAGCTCGTCTCCAGGCCAAGAGACCCAGTACTTC. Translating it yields CASSSSPGQETQYF.

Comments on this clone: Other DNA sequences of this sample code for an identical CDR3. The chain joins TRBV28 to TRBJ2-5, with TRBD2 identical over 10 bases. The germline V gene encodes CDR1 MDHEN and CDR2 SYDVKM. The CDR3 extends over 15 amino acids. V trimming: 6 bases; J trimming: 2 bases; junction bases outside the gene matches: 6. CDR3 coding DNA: TGTGCCAGCAGCCCGGGGACTAGCGAGCAAGAGACCCAGTACTTC. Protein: CASSPGTSEQETQYF.

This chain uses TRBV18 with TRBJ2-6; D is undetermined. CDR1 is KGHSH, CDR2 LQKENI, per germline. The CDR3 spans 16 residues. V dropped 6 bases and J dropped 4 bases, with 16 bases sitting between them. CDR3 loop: CASSPRRSRGANVLTF. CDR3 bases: TGTGCCAGCTCCCCCCGAAGGTCAAGGGGGGCCAACGTCCTGACTTTC.

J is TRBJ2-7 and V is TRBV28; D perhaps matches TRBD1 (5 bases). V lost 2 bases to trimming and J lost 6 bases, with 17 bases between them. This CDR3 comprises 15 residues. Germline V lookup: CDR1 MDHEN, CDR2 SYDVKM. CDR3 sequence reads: CASSLAGIRMGEQYF. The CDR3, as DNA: TGTGCCAGCAGTTTAGCAGGGATCAGGATGGGCGAGCAGTACTTC.

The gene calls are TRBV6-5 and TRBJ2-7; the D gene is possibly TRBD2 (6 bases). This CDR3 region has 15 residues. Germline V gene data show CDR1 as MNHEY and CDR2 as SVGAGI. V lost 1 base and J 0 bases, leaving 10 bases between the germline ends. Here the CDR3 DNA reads TGTGCCAGCAGTTACTTCGGCGGGACCTCCTACGAGCAGTACTTC. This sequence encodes CASSYFGGTSYEQYF.

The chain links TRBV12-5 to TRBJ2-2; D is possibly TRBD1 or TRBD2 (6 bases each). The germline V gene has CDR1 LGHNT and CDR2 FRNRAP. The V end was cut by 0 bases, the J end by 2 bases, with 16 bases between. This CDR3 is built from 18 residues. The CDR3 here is CASGLVRGGTLNTGELFF. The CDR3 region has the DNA TGTGCTAGTGGTTTGGTACGAGGGGGGACCCTCAACACCGGGGAGCTGTTTTTT.